This T cell receptor (beta chain) stems from a study of blood T cell repertoires in COVID-19. Study-level information: Spain, Italy and the United States supplied samples that represented acute and convalescent COVID-19. PBMCs, B-cell-depleted T cells, or T cells were the source of the cDNA or gDNA that made up the material.

CDR1 and CDR2 from the germline V gene are SGHVS and FQNEAQ. The CDR3 length is 16 residues. Trimming took 4 bases from V and 0 from J; bases not matched to a gene: 6. Per the original data handling: Amplification of reference gene primers provided the estimated nucleated cell counts. The table came from immunoSEQ multiplex PCR; TCRdb's copy has only in-frame clones and leaves some out. V, J and clone size are those of that table, while D and trimming were read from the DNA. This sample has fewer than 250,000 clones, with around four fifths found just once. The sequence was obtained from a man aged 45 to 65 with active or convalescent COVID-19. Material for sequencing was peripheral blood. V usage is TRBV7-8 and J usage is TRBJ1-5; 7 bases align to TRBD1. CDR3 loop: CASSSSGQYSNQPQHF. CDR3 nucleotide sequence: TGTGCCAGCAGCTCATCGGGACAGTATAGCAATCAGCCCCAGCATTTT. Looking up the rest from reference TRBV7-8 and TRBJ1-5 gives the full variable domain: GAGVSQSPRYKVAKRGQDVALRCDPISGHVSLFWYQQALGQGPEFLTYFQNEAQLDKSGLPSDRFFAERPEGSVSTLKIQRTQQEDSAVYLCASSSSGQYSNQPQHFGDGTRLSIL.